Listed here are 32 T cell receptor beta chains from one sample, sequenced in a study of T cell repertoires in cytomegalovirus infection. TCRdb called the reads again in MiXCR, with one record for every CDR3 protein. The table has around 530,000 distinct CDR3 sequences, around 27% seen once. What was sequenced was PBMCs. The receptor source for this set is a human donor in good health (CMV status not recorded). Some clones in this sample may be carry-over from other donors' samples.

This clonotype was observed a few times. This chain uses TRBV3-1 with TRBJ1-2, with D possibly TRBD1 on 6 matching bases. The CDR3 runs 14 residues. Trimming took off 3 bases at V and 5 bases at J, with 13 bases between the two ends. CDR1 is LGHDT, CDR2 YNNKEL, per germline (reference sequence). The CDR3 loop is CASSHSQGRYGYTF. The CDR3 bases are TGTGCCAGCAGCCACTCCCAGGGGAGGTATGGCTACACCTTC.

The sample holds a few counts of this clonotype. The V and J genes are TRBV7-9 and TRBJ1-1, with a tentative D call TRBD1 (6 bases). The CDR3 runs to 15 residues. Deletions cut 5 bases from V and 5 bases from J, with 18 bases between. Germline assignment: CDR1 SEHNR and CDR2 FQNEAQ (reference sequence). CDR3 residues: CASSLIQGSKTEAFF. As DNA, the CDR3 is TGTGCCAGCAGCCTAATACAGGGATCGAAGACTGAAGCTTTCTTT.

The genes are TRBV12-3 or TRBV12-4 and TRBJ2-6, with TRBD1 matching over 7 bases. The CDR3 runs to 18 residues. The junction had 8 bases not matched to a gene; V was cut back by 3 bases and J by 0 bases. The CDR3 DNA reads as TGTGCCAGCAGTTTGTTGCAGGGGGAATTCTCTGGGGCCAACGTCCTGACTTTC. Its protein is CASSLLQGEFSGANVLTF.

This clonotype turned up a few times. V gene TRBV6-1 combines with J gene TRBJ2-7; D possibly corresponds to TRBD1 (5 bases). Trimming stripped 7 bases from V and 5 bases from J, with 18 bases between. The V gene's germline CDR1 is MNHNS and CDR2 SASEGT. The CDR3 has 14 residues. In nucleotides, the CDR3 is TGTGCCAGCATGCGGTCAGGGCGGATCCACGAGCAGTACGTC. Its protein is CASMRSGRIHEQYV.

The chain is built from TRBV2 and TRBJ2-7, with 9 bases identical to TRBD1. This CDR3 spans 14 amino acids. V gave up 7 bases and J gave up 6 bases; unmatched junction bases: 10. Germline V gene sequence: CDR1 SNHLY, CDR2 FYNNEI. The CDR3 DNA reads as TGTGCCAGCATCATTGAACAGGGGGCCGGCGAGCAGTACTTC. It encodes CASIIEQGAGEQYF. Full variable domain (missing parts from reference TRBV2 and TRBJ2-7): EPEVTQTPSHQVTQMGQEVILRCVPISNHLYFYWYRQILGQKVEFLVSFYNNEISEKSEIFDDQFSVERPDGSNFTLKIRSTKLEDSAMYFCASIIEQGAGEQYFGPGTRLTVT.

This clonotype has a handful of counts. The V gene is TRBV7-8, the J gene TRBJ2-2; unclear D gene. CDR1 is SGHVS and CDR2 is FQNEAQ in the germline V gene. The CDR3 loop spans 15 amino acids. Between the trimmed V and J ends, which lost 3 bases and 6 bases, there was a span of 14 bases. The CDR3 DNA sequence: TGTGCCAGCAGCTTCCAGCGAACAGTAGCCGGGGAGCTGTTTTTT. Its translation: CASSFQRTVAGELFF. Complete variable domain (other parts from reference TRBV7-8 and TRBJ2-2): GAGVSQSPRYKVAKRGQDVALRCDPISGHVSLFWYQQALGQGPEFLTYFQNEAQLDKSGLPSDRFFAERPEGSVSTLKIQRTQQEDSAVYLCASSFQRTVAGELFFGEGSRLTVL.

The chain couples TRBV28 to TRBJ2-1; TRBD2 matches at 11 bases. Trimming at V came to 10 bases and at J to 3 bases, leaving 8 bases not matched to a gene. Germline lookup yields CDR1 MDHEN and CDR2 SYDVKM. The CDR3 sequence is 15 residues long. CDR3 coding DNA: TGTGCCACGAAACTAGCGGGAGATCTCTACAATGAGCAGTTCTTC. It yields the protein CATKLAGDLYNEQFF. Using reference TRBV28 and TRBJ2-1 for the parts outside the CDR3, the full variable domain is DVKVTQSSRYLVKRTGEKVFLECVQDMDHENMFWYRQDPGLGLRLIYFSYDVKMKEKGDIPEGYSVSREKKERFSLILESASTNQTSMYLCATKLAGDLYNEQFFGPGTRLTVL.

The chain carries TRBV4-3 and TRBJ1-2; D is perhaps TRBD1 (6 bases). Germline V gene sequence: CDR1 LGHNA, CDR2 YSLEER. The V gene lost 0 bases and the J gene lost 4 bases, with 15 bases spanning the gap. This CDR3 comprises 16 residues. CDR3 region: CASSQEYRAGLYGYTF. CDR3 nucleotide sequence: TGCGCCAGCAGCCAAGAGTACAGGGCGGGACTCTATGGCTACACCTTC.

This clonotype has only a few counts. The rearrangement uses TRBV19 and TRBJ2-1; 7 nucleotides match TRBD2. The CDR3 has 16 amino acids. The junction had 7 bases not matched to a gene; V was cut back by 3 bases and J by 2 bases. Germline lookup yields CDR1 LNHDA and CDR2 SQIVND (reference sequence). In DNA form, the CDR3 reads TGTGCCAGTAGTATGGGGGGGGGAGGCCCCTACAATGAGCAGTTCTTC. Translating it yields CASSMGGGGPYNEQFF.

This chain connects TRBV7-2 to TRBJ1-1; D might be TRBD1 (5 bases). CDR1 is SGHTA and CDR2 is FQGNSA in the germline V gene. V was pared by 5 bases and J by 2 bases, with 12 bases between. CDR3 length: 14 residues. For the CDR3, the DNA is TGTGCCAGCAGCACCATGACAGCCAACACTGAAGCTTTCTTT. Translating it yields CASSTMTANTEAFF. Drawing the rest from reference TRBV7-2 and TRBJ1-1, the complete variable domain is GAGVSQSPSNKVTEKGKDVELRCDPISGHTALYWYRQSLGQGLEFLIYFQGNSAPDKSGLPSDRFSAERTGGSVSTLTIQRTQQEDSAVYLCASSTMTANTEAFFGQGTRLTVV.

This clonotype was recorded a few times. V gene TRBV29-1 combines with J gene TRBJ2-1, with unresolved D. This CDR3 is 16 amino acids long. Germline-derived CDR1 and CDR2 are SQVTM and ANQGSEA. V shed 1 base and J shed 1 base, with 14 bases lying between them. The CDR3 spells CSVEGAKSKSYNEQFF. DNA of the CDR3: TGCAGCGTTGAAGGGGCGAAGTCAAAGTCCTACAATGAGCAGTTCTTC.

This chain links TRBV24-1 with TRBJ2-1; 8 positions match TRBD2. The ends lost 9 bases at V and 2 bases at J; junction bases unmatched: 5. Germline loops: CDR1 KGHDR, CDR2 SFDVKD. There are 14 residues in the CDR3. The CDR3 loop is CATAAGGAYNEQFF. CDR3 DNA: TGTGCCACCGCGGCGGGGGGCGCCTACAATGAGCAGTTCTTC.

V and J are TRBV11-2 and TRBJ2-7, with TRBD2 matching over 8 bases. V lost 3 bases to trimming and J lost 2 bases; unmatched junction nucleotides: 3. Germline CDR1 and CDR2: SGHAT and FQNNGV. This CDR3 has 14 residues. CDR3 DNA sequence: TGTGCCAGCAGCTTTACAGCGGGAGCCTACGAGCAGTACGTC. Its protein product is CASSFTAGAYEQYV.

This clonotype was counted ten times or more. The CDR3 sequence is CASSSSGSGDTQYF. The DNA of the CDR3 is TGTGCCAGCAGCTCTAGCGGGAGTGGGGATACGCAGTATTTT. The chain recombines TRBV7-2 with TRBJ2-3, with 10 bases matching TRBD2. The germline gives CDR1 SGHTA, CDR2 FQGNSA. The V gene end was trimmed by 4 bases and the J gene end by 6 bases; junction bases not matched to a gene: 4. The CDR3 length is 14 residues.

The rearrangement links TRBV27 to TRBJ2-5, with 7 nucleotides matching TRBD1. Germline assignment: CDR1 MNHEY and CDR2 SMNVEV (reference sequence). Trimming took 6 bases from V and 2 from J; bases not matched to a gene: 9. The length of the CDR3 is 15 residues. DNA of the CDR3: TGTGCCAGCAGACTCATAGGGACAGATCAAGAGACCCAGTACTTC. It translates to CASRLIGTDQETQYF.

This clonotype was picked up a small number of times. CDR3 loop: CASSSRTGRMGTEAFF. For the CDR3, the DNA is TGTGCCAGCAGTTCCAGGACAGGGCGGATGGGAACTGAAGCTTTCTTT. The chain recombines TRBV6-6 with TRBJ1-1; 8 bases agree with TRBD1. Per germline, CDR1 MNHNY and CDR2 SVGAGI (reference sequence). The ends lost 4 bases at V and 5 bases at J; junction bases unmatched: 12. CDR3 length: 16 residues.

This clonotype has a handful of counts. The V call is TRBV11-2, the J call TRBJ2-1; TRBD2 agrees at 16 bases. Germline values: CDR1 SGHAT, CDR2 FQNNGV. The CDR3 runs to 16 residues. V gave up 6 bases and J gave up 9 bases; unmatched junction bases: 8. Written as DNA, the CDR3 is TGTGCCAGCAGACCCCGGGGACTAGCGGGAGGGACTGAGCAGTTCTTC. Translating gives CASRPRGLAGGTEQFF.

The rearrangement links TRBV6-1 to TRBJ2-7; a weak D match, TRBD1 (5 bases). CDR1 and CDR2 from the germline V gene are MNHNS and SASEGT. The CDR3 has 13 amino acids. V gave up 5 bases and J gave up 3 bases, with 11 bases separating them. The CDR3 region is CASSLPGIYEQYF. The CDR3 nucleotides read TGTGCCAGCAGTCTCCCAGGGATCTACGAGCAGTACTTC.

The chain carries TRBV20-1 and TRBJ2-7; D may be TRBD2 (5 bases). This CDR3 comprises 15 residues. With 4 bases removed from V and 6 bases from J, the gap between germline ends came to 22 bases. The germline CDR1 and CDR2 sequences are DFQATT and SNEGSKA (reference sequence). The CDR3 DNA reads TGCAGTGCTACCGTTAAGAACCAGAACCGGGGCGAGCAGTACTTC. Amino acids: CSATVKNQNRGEQYF.

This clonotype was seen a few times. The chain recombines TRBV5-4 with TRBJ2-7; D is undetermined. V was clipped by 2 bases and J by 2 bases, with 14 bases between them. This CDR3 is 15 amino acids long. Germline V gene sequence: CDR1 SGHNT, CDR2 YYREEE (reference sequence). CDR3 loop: CASSFGGGFTYEQYV. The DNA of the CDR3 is TGTGCCAGCAGCTTTGGCGGCGGATTTACCTACGAGCAGTACGTC.

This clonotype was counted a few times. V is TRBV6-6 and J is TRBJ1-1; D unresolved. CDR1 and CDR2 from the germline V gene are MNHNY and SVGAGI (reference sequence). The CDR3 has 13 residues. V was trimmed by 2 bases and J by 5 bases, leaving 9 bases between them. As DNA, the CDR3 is TGTGCCAGCAGTTACAGGGATTTGACTGAAGCTTTCTTT. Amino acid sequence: CASSYRDLTEAFF.

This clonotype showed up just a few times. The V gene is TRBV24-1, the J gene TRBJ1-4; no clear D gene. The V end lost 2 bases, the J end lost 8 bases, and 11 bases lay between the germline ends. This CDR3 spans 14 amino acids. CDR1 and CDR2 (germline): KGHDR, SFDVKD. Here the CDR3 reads CATSDSRGGEKLFF. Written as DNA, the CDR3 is TGTGCCACCAGTGATTCCCGTGGTGGCGAAAAACTGTTTTTT.

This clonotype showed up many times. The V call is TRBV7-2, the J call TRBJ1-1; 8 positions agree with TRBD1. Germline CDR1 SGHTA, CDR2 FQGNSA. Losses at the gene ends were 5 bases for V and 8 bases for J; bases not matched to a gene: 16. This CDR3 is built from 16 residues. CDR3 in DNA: TGTGCCAGCAGCGATTCCCAGAAGACAGGGGACGTAGAAGCTTTCTTT. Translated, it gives CASSDSQKTGDVEAFF.

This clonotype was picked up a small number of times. The CDR3 loop reads CASSLDGEAVPFF. CDR3 nucleotides: TGCGCCAGCAGCTTGGACGGAGAGGCGGTTCCTTTCTTT. The V and J genes are TRBV5-1 and TRBJ1-1; no firm D call. The CDR3 covers 13 residues. The germline V gene encodes CDR1 SGHRS and CDR2 YFSETQ. The V gene lost 0 bases and the J gene lost 12 bases, with 15 bases spanning the gap.

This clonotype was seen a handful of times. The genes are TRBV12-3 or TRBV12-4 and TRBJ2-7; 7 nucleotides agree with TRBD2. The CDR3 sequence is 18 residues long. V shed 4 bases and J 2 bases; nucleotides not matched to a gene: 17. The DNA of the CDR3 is TGTGCCAGCAGTTCCCATTCCTCTAGCGGAACCAATCCCTACGAGCAGTACTTC. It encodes CASSSHSSSGTNPYEQYF.

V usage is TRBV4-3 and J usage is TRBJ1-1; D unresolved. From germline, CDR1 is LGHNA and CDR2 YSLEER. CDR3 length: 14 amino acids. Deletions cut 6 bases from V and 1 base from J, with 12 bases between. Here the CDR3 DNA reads TGCGCCAGCAGTCTATCACGCTGGAACACTGAAGCTTTCTTT. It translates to CASSLSRWNTEAFF.

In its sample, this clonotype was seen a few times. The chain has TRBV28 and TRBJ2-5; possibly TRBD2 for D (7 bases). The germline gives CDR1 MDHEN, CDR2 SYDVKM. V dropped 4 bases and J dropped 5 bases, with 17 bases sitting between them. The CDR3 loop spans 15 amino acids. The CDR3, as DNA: TGTGCCAGCAGTTGGAGGGGGGGGGCCCGGGAGACCCAGTACTTC. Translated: CASSWRGGARETQYF.

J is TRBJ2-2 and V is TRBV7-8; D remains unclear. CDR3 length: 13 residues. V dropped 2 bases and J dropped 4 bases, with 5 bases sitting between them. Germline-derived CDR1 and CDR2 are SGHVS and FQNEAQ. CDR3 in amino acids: CASSLYSTGELFF. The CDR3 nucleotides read TGTGCCAGCAGCTTATATAGCACCGGGGAGCTGTTTTTT.

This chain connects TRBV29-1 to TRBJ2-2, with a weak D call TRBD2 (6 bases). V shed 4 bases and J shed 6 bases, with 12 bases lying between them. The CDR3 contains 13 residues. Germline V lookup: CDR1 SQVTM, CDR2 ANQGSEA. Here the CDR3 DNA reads TGCAGCGTTGCGACTAGTTTTTCCGGGGAGCTGTTTTTT. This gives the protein CSVATSFSGELFF.

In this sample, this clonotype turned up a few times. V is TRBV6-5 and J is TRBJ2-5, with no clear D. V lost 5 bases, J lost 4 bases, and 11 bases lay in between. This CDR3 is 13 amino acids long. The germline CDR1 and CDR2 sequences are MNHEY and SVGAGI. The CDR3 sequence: CASSPSELETQYF. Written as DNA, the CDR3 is TGTGCCAGCAGTCCATCTGAGCTAGAGACCCAGTACTTC.

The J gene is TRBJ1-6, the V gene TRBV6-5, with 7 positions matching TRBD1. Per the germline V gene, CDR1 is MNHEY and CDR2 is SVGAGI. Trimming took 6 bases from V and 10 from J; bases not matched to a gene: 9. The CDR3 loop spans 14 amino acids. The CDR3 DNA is TGTGCCAGCAGACTACAGGGGCTCGAATCACCCCTCCACTTT. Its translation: CASRLQGLESPLHF.

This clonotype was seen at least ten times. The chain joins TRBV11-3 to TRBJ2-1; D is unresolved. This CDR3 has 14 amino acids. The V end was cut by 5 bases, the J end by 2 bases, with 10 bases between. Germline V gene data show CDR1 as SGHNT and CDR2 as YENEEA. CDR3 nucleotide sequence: TGTGCCAGCAGCCAACTAAGTACCTACAATGAGCAGTTCTTC. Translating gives CASSQLSTYNEQFF.